The 31 T cell receptor beta chains reported below all come from one sample, sequenced in a study of cytomegalovirus exposure and HLA in healthy donors. PCR primers comprised 60 Vbeta and 13 Jbeta primers. Data came from immunoSEQ multiplex PCR; TCRdb stores just in-frame clones and leaves some out. The data contain roughly 100,000 clones, around two thirds of them singletons. Sequencing was performed on PBMCs. The origin of the receptors is a man under 40 in good health and CMV-seropositive.

V usage is TRBV6-5 and J usage is TRBJ1-4; 7 nucleotides align to TRBD1. The germline gives CDR1 MNHEY, CDR2 SVGAGI. J was trimmed by 10 bases and V by 5 bases; bases with no gene match: 4. The CDR3 covers 12 residues. This CDR3 reads CASSAPGGKLFF. The DNA for the CDR3 is TGTGCCAGCAGTGCACCAGGGGGAAAACTGTTTTTT.

The J gene is TRBJ1-1, the V gene TRBV9; D is perhaps TRBD1 (6 bases). Trimming removed 0 bases from V and 1 base from J, with 7 bases in between. The CDR3 is 14 amino acids. Per the germline V gene, CDR1 is SGDLS and CDR2 is YYNGEE. The CDR3 region is CASSVVGQNTEAFF. CDR3 nucleotides: TGTGCCAGCAGCGTAGTGGGACAGAACACTGAAGCTTTCTTT. Together with reference TRBV9 and TRBJ1-1, the CDR3 gives the full variable domain: DSGVTQTPKHLITATGQRVTLRCSPRSGDLSVYWYQQSLDQGLQFLIQYYNGEERAKGNILERFSAQQFPDLHSELNLSSLELGDSALYFCASSVVGQNTEAFFGQGTRLTVV.

On this clone: This specimen includes other DNA sequences encoding the same CDR3. The rearrangement links TRBV7-2 to TRBJ1-1, with 7 bases aligning to TRBD1. The CDR3 is 16 residues long. The germline CDR1 and CDR2 sequences are SGHTA and FQGNSA. J was trimmed by 0 bases and V by 5 bases; bases with no gene match: 9. CDR3 loop: CASSLPRQGVNTEAFF. The CDR3 coding sequence is TGTGCCAGCAGCCTACCTCGACAGGGCGTGAACACTGAAGCTTTCTTT.

The rearrangement uses TRBV7-2 and TRBJ2-4; D may be TRBD2 (5 bases). V lost 2 bases and J lost 8, with 13 bases in between. CDR1 is SGHTA, CDR2 FQGNSA, per germline. The CDR3 is 14 amino acids. CDR3 nucleotides: TGTGCCAGCAGCTTACTGGGAGAGTTGGACATTCAGTACTTC. Protein product: CASSLLGELDIQYF. Full variable domain (remainder filled in from reference TRBV7-2 and TRBJ2-4): GAGVSQSPSNKVTEKGKDVELRCDPISGHTALYWYRQSLGQGLEFLIYFQGNSAPDKSGLPSDRFSAERTGGSVSTLTIQRTQQEDSAVYLCASSLLGELDIQYFGAGTRLSVL.

This chain connects TRBV25-1 to TRBJ1-1; unclear D gene. CDR1 is MGHDK, CDR2 SYGVNS, per germline. Trimming left V 7 bases short and J 8 bases short, with 20 bases between. The CDR3 runs 14 residues. CDR3 sequence reads: CASTPVEVGVEAFF. In DNA, the CDR3 is TGTGCCAGCACCCCGGTAGAGGTCGGGGTGGAAGCTTTCTTT.

The chain recombines TRBV2 with TRBJ2-1; 11 positions match TRBD2. J gave up 9 bases and V 7 bases, and 8 bases lay outside the gene matches. CDR3 size: 14 residues. Per the germline V gene, CDR1 is SNHLY and CDR2 is FYNNEI. CDR3 sequence reads: CASKLAGGPLEQFF. In nucleotides, the CDR3 is TGTGCCAGCAAATTAGCGGGGGGGCCCCTTGAGCAGTTCTTC. The full variable domain, with the rest looked up from reference TRBV2 and TRBJ2-1, is EPEVTQTPSHQVTQMGQEVILRCVPISNHLYFYWYRQILGQKVEFLVSFYNNEISEKSEIFDDQFSVERPDGSNFTLKIRSTKLEDSAMYFCASKLAGGPLEQFFGPGTRLTVL.

The chain links TRBV9 to TRBJ2-1, with TRBD2 identical over 8 bases. The V gene end was trimmed by 0 bases and the J gene end by 2 bases; junction bases not matched to a gene: 4. Germline V gives CDR1 SGDLS, CDR2 YYNGEE. The CDR3 runs to 16 residues. The CDR3 DNA follows: TGTGCCAGCAGCGTAGGGGGTAGCGGGACCTACAATGAGCAGTTCTTC. It yields the protein CASSVGGSGTYNEQFF.

Comments on this clone: A read error may produce the germline difference seen at one junction end. The V call is TRBV5-1, the J call TRBJ1-1; TRBD1 is a possible D gene (6 bases). Germline CDR1 reads SGHRS; CDR2 reads YFSETQ. The CDR3 has 15 amino acids. As DNA, the CDR3 is TGCGCCAGCAGCAGGACAGTGTCCTGGGACACTGAAGTTTTCTTT. Translating it yields CASSRTVSWDTEVFF.

This sequence joins TRBV2 and TRBJ2-5; D possibly corresponds to TRBD2 (5 bases). The CDR3 totals 14 residues. Germline V lookup: CDR1 SNHLY, CDR2 FYNNEI. V was shortened by 10 bases and J by 7 bases, with 22 bases between the two germline ends. The CDR3 sequence: CAIVPVDSSGTQYF. The CDR3 nucleotides read TGTGCCATCGTTCCCGTGGACTCCTCGGGGACCCAGTACTTC.

CDR3 in amino acids: CASSLVAGGSYNEQFF. CDR3 DNA sequence: TGCGCCAGCAGCTTGGTGGCGGGGGGCTCCTACAATGAGCAGTTCTTC. V is TRBV5-1 and J is TRBJ2-1, with 8 positions matching TRBD2. V lost 0 bases, J lost 0 bases, and 2 bases stayed unmatched. The CDR3 length is 16 residues. The germline CDR1 and CDR2 sequences are SGHRS and YFSETQ.

This clone was picked up a small number of times. V usage is TRBV5-1 and J usage is TRBJ1-2; D gene unclear. Germline values: CDR1 SGHRS, CDR2 YFSETQ. Trimming cost V 4 bases and J 2 bases, with 15 bases left between them. This CDR3 contains 15 residues. CDR3 bases: TGCGCCAGCAGCCCCTCCTCAGGAAGGAACTATGGCTACACCTTC. Its protein product is CASSPSSGRNYGYTF.

J is TRBJ2-2 and V is TRBV4-1; 12 bases are shared with TRBD2. The J segment lost 1 base and the V segment lost 2 bases, leaving 2 bases of the junction unmatched. The CDR3 length is 17 residues. The germline V gene encodes CDR1 MGHRA and CDR2 YSYEKL. This CDR3 is CASSQPTSGGNTGELFF. The CDR3, as DNA: TGCGCCAGCAGCCAACCGACTAGCGGGGGGAACACCGGGGAGCTGTTTTTT.

This clone was seen more than once but under ten times. The gene calls are TRBV14 and TRBJ2-1, with 9 bases lining up with TRBD2. This CDR3 spans 15 amino acids. Germline loops: CDR1 SGHDN, CDR2 FVKESK. Trimming at V came to 3 bases and at J to 5 bases, leaving 5 bases not matched to a gene. CDR3 loop: CASSHWRGGDNEQFF. The CDR3 bases are TGTGCCAGCAGCCACTGGCGGGGGGGCGACAATGAGCAGTTCTTC.

This rearrangement joins TRBV11-3 to TRBJ1-2; 9 nucleotides match TRBD1. With 5 bases clipped from V and 2 bases from J, the junction kept 12 bases outside the gene matches. Per the germline V gene, CDR1 is SGHNT and CDR2 is YENEEA. The CDR3 is 17 amino acids. CDR3 sequence reads: CASSTSGTGSGNYGYTF. The CDR3 nucleotides read TGTGCCAGCAGCACCTCCGGGACAGGGTCAGGAAACTATGGCTACACCTTC.

This clone was picked up a small number of times. The chain is built from TRBV19 and TRBJ2-1; TRBD2 agrees at 13 bases. Trimming removed 5 bases from V and 4 bases from J; junction bases left unmatched: 5. The CDR3 runs 16 residues. The germline CDR1 and CDR2 sequences are LNHDA and SQIVND (reference sequence). In DNA, the CDR3 is TGTGCCAGTAGTGCCAGACTAGCGGGGGGATACAATGAGCAGTTCTTC. Translating gives CASSARLAGGYNEQFF.

The chain is built from TRBV21-1 and TRBJ2-3; TRBD2, the table's D call, was not compared with the DNA. TRBV21-1 is designated a pseudogene. The CDR3 covers 17 residues. For the CDR3, the DNA is TGTGCCAGCATCAGCAGGTTTTGCGGGGGTTCAGAAGATACGCAGTATTTT. Its protein product is CASISRFCGGSEDTQYF.

Details on this clone: The junction and the germline gene differ at one end; a read error may be behind it. The V and J genes are TRBV7-9 and TRBJ2-1; 7 bases agree with TRBD1. The CDR3 has 12 amino acids. Germline V gene data show CDR1 as SEHNR and CDR2 as FQNEAQ (reference sequence). This chain's CDR3 is CSSSLGTAKQFF. The CDR3 DNA sequence: TGTTCCAGCAGCTTAGGGACAGCAAAGCAGTTCTTC.

The genes are TRBV2 and TRBJ2-4; D may be TRBD2 (6 bases). The CDR3 is 16 residues long. Deletions cut 0 bases from V and 6 bases from J, with 15 bases between. Germline values: CDR1 SNHLY, CDR2 FYNNEI. The CDR3 sequence is CASSEALAGGGNIQYF. The DNA of the CDR3 is TGTGCCAGCAGTGAAGCTCTCGCTGGGGGAGGAAACATTCAGTACTTC.

This chain links TRBV14 with TRBJ2-7, with a weak D call TRBD2 (6 bases). Germline CDR1 is SGHDN and CDR2 is FVKESK. This CDR3 is built from 13 residues. The germline V and J ends were trimmed by 1 base and 9 bases, with 13 bases remaining between them. The CDR3 DNA follows: TGTGCCAGCAGCCAAGTCCAGACTAGTGGGCAGTACTTC. It translates to CASSQVQTSGQYF. The complete variable domain, with remaining parts taken from reference TRBV14 and TRBJ2-7, reads EAGVTQFPSHSVIEKGQTVTLRCDPISGHDNLYWYRRVMGKEIKFLLHFVKESKQDESGMPNNRFLAERTGGTYSTLKVQPAELEDSGVYFCASSQVQTSGQYFGPGTRLTVT.

In its sample, this clone was seen a few times. The chain couples TRBV5-1 to TRBJ1-1; TRBD1 is a possible D gene (5 bases). V was cut by 2 bases and J by 1 base, with 15 bases left in between. Germline CDR1 and CDR2: SGHRS and YFSETQ. The CDR3 is 16 amino acids. CDR3: CASSLVPQDKNTEAFF. The CDR3 DNA is TGCGCCAGCAGCTTAGTCCCCCAGGACAAGAACACTGAAGCTTTCTTT.

The chain links TRBV5-1 to TRBJ2-3, with a possible D match to TRBD1 (6 bases). This CDR3 has 14 residues. Germline V lookup: CDR1 SGHRS, CDR2 YFSETQ. V gave up 3 bases and J gave up 0 bases, with 8 bases separating them. The CDR3 reads CASSSTGSTDTQYF. CDR3 DNA sequence: TGCGCCAGCAGCTCGACAGGCAGCACAGATACGCAGTATTTT.

Worth noting for this clone: In the same sample, other DNA sequences code for this CDR3. The CDR3 DNA reads as TGCGCCAGCAGCTTGGAGGCGGGGATTTATGGCTACACCTTC. It yields the protein CASSLEAGIYGYTF. The chain joins TRBV5-1 to TRBJ1-2; D is undetermined. The V and J ends lost 0 bases and 5 bases respectively, with 11 bases between them. This CDR3 contains 14 residues. The germline gives CDR1 SGHRS, CDR2 YFSETQ. Full variable domain (outside the CDR3, taken from reference TRBV5-1 and TRBJ1-2): KAGVTQTPRYLIKTRGQQVTLSCSPISGHRSVSWYQQTPGQGLQFLFEYFSETQRNKGNFPGRFSGRQFSNSRSEMNVSTLELGDSALYLCASSLEAGIYGYTFGSGTRLTVV.

J is TRBJ1-2 and V is TRBV7-9; the D gene is possibly TRBD1 (6 bases). From germline, CDR1 is SEHNR and CDR2 FQNEAQ (reference sequence). V shed 1 base and J shed 4 bases, with 13 bases lying between them. The CDR3 contains 15 residues. The CDR3 loop is CASSLGAGALYGYTF. The CDR3, as DNA: TGTGCCAGCAGCTTAGGGGCAGGGGCGCTCTATGGCTACACCTTC.

The CDR3 reads CASSYADSDEQYF. The CDR3, as DNA: TGTGCCAGCAGTTACGCGGACAGCGACGAGCAGTACTTC. This chain uses TRBV6-5 with TRBJ2-7; maybe TRBD1 (6 bases). There are 13 residues in the CDR3. Germline V gene sequence: CDR1 MNHEY, CDR2 SVGAGI. Trimming stripped 2 bases from V and 5 bases from J, with 10 bases between.

This clone was seen a handful of times. The chain combines TRBV7-9 with TRBJ1-2, with D possibly matching TRBD1 (5 bases). This CDR3 region has 17 residues. V gave up 1 base and J gave up 1 base, with 16 bases separating them. Germline V gene lookup returns CDR1 SEHNR and CDR2 FQNEAQ (reference sequence). The CDR3 bases are TGTGCCAGCAGCTTAGGTTACGGGCTAGGGGATAACTATGGCTACACCTTC. Its protein product is CASSLGYGLGDNYGYTF.

This rearrangement joins TRBV5-4 to TRBJ2-7; 7 bases line up with TRBD2. This CDR3 contains 13 residues. CDR1 SGHNT and CDR2 YYREEE come from the germline V gene (reference sequence). The V and J ends lost 3 bases and 6 bases, in that order; junction bases with no gene match: 6. The DNA for the CDR3 is TGTGCCAGCAGCTCGAGGGCGGGGGTCGAGCAGTACTTC. It codes for CASSSRAGVEQYF. Full variable domain (outside the CDR3, taken from reference TRBV5-4 and TRBJ2-7): ETGVTQSPTHLIKTRGQQVTLRCSSQSGHNTVSWYQQALGQGPQFIFQYYREEENGRGNFPPRFSGLQFPNYSSELNVNALELDDSALYLCASSSRAGVEQYFGPGTRLTVT.

A few counts support this clone. V usage is TRBV12-5 and J usage is TRBJ2-7; 9 bases are shared with TRBD1. With 1 base clipped from V and 3 bases from J, the junction kept 10 bases outside the gene matches. This CDR3 has 17 amino acids. In germline, CDR1 is LGHNT, CDR2 FRNRAP. The CDR3 bases are TGTGCTAGTGGTTTGGGTATAGGACAGGGGACCGGCTACGAGCAGTACTTC. It codes for CASGLGIGQGTGYEQYF.

CDR3 in DNA: TGTGCCACCACCAGAGGCCCTATGAACACTGAAGCTTTCTTT. Protein sequence: CATTRGPMNTEAFF. V is TRBV9 and J is TRBJ1-1; D call uncertain. Between the trimmed V and J ends, which lost 9 bases and 0 bases, there was a span of 15 bases. The CDR3 sequence is 14 residues long. The germline V gene encodes CDR1 SGDLS and CDR2 YYNGEE.

The rearrangement joins TRBV5-1 to TRBJ1-2; possibly TRBD1 for D (5 bases). The CDR3 contains 14 residues. Germline CDR1 reads SGHRS; CDR2 reads YFSETQ. V was shortened by 4 bases and J by 8 bases, with 18 bases between the two germline ends. CDR3 bases: TGCGCCAGCAGCCCGGGGGGGAGCCCTGACGGCTACACCTTC. This translates into CASSPGGSPDGYTF.

This clone was seen a few times. This chain connects TRBV6-1 to TRBJ1-5; possibly TRBD1 for D (5 bases). The CDR3 sequence is 15 residues long. Trimming took off 8 bases at V and 2 bases at J, with 16 bases between the two ends. The germline V gene has CDR1 MNHNS and CDR2 SASEGT. The CDR3 DNA reads TGTGCCAGCCTTCTACTAACGACAGGCAATCAGCCCCAGCATTTT. This gives the protein CASLLLTTGNQPQHF.

This clone has only one observation. The chain combines TRBV27 with TRBJ1-2; D is uncertain. Between the trimmed V and J ends, which lost 7 bases and 4 bases, there was a span of 19 bases. CDR3 size: 15 residues. CDR1 and CDR2 from the germline V gene are MNHEY and SMNVEV (reference sequence). The CDR3, as DNA: TGTGCCAGCAAACCGATAACCCGCCCCAGCTATGGCTACACCTTC. This translates into CASKPITRPSYGYTF.